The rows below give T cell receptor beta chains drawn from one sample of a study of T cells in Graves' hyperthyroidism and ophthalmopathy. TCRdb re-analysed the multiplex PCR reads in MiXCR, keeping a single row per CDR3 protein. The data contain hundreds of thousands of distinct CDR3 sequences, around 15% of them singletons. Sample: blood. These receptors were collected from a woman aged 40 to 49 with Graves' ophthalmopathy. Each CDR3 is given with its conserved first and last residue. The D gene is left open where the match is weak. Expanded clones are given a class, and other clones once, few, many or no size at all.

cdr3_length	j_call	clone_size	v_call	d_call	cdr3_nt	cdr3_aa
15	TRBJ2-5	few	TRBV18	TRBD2	TGTGCCAGCTCACGGGGACTAGCGGGAGCAGAGACCCAGTACTTC	CASSRGLAGAETQYF
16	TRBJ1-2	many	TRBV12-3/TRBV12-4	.	TGTGCCAGCAGAAGAGAAGGGACTTCTTACTTTTATGGCTACACCTTC	CASRREGTSYFYGYTF
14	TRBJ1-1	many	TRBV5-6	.	TGTGCCAGCAGCCGCGGACGGACGAACACTGAAGCTTTCTTT	CASSRGRTNTEAFF
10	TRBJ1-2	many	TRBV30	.	TGTGCCTACGGGGCCTATGGCTACACCTTC	CAYGAYGYTF
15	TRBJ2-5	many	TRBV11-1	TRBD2	TGTGCCAGCAGCTTAGTGAATCTAGCGGTGGAGACCCAGTACTTC	CASSLVNLAVETQYF
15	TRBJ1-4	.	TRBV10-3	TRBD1	TGTGCCATCAGTACTGGGACAGCAGGCCATGAAAAACTGTTTTTT	CAISTGTAGHEKLFF
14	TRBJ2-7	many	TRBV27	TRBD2	TGTGCCAACGGACTAGCGGGAGGCTTCGACGAGCAGTACTTC	CANGLAGGFDEQYF
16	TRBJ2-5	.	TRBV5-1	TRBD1	TGCGCCAGCAGCTCGGGACAGGGGTCGCTCCAAGAGACCCAGTACTTC	CASSSGQGSLQETQYF
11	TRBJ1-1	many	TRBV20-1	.	TGCAGTGCTGGGGCCGGATTTCAAGCTTTCTTT	CSAGAGFQAFF
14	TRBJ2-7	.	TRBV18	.	TGTGCCAGCTCACCGGACCTAATGGGGAGGGAGCAGTACTTC	CASSPDLMGREQYF
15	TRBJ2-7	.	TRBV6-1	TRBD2	TGTGCCAGCACCAGACTAGCGGGGACGTCCTACGAGCAGTACTTC	CASTRLAGTSYEQYF
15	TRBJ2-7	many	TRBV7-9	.	TGTGCCAGCAGCTCCTCCGGAGGGGGCCACCTCGAGCAGTACTTC	CASSSSGGGHLEQYF
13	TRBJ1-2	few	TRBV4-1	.	TGCGCCAGCAGCCAATCGGTAAACTATGGCTACACCTTC	CASSQSVNYGYTF
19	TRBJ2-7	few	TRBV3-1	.	TGTGCCAGCAGCCAAGATTTAATAAGAGTTCATATGATTCCCTACGAGCAGTACTTC	CASSQDLIRVHMIPYEQYF
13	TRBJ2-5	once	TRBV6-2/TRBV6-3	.	TGTGCCAGTAGTATGACAGAAGAAGAGACCCAGTACTTC	CASSMTEEETQYF
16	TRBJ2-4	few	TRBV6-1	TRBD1	TGTGCCAGCAGCCCCTTACAGGGGGCGGTGGGAAACATTCAGTACTTC	CASSPLQGAVGNIQYF
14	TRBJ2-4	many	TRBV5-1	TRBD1	TGCGCCAGCAGCTGGGGGACAGAAGAAAACATTCAGTACTTC	CASSWGTEENIQYF
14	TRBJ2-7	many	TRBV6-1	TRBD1	TGTGCCAGCAGGGGTAGACAGGGCTCCTACGAGCAGTACTTC	CASRGRQGSYEQYF
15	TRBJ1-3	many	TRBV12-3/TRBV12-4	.	TGTGCCAGCAGACCTGACAGCTACTCTGGAAACACCATATATTTT	CASRPDSYSGNTIYF
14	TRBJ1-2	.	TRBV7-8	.	TGTGCCAGCAGCTTAGAGAGGACAGAGTATGGCTACACCTTC	CASSLERTEYGYTF
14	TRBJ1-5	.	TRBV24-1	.	TGTGCCACCAGTGATTATATGACAGGACAGCCCCAGCATTTT	CATSDYMTGQPQHF
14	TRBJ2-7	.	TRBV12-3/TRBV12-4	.	TGTGCCAGCAGTCTATGGGGACTGTTCGGAAAGCAGTACTTC	CASSLWGLFGKQYF
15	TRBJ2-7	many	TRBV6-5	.	TGTGCCAGCAGTTACTCGGGAGGACAATCCTACGAGCAGTACTTC	CASSYSGGQSYEQYF
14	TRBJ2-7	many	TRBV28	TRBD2	TGTGCCAGCACCACTTTTGGGGGAGGGTACGAGCAGTACTTC	CASTTFGGGYEQYF
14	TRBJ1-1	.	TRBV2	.	TGTGCCAGCAGACGCCAAGGGGGAAACACTGAAGCTTTCTTT	CASRRQGGNTEAFF
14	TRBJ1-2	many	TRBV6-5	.	TGTGCCAGCAGTTTCATGCGGGACATCTATGGCTACACCTTC	CASSFMRDIYGYTF
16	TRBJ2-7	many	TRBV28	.	TGTGCCAGCAGTGTTACAGGGCTCCCAGGGACCTACGAGCAGTACTTC	CASSVTGLPGTYEQYF
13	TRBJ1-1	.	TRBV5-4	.	TGTGCCAGCAGCTTTGTTGAGGGGACTGAAGCTTTCTTT	CASSFVEGTEAFF
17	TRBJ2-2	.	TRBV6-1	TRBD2	TGTGCCAGCAGTCCCGTGACTAGCGGGAGCGACACCGGGGAGCTGTTTTTT	CASSPVTSGSDTGELFF
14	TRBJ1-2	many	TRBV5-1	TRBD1	TGCGCCAGCAGCCTGGGGGACAGTAACTATGGCTACACCTTC	CASSLGDSNYGYTF
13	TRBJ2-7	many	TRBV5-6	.	TGTGCCAGCCACGACGGAGGGAGTTACGAGCAGTACTTC	CASHDGGSYEQYF
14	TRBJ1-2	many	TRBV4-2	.	TGTGCCAGCAGCCCAGACTGGGAGGGTAATGGCTACACCTTC	CASSPDWEGNGYTF
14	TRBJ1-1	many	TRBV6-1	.	TGTGCCAGCATCAAGGACAGCATGAACACTGAAGCTTTCTTT	CASIKDSMNTEAFF
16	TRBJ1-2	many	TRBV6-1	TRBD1	TGTGCCAGCAGGGATCCCGGACAGGCTTACAACTATGGCTACACCTTC	CASRDPGQAYNYGYTF
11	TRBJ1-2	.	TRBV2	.	TGTGCCAGCAGTGAGGGGAGAATAAGACCTTTC	CASSEGRIRPF
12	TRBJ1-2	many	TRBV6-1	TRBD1	TGTGCCAGCATTGACAGGGGAGGCGGCTACACCTTC	CASIDRGGGYTF
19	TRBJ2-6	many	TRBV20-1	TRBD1	TGCAGTGCTAGAGATCAAGGACAGGGAGGAGGCTCTGGGGCCAACGTCCTGACTTTC	CSARDQGQGGGSGANVLTF
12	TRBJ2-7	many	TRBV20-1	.	TGCAGTGCTGAGACAGAATCCTACGAGCAGTACTTC	CSAETESYEQYF
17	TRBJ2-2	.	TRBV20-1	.	TGCAGTGCTAGAGACTACGCGGGGATAGGGAACACCGGGGAGCTGTTTTTT	CSARDYAGIGNTGELFF
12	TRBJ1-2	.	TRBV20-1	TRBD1	TGCAGTGTCGAGGGGGCAGCCTATGGCTACACCTTC	CSVEGAAYGYTF
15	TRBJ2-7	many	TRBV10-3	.	TGTGCCATCAGGGAGGATATACGGGCATCCTACGAGCAGTACTTC	CAIREDIRASYEQYF
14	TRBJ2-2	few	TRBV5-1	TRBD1	TGCGCCAGCAGCACCGGGACAGGGTCCAGGGAGCTGTTTTTT	CASSTGTGSRELFF
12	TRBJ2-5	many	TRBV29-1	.	TGCAGCGCTAGGGGGGGAGCAGAGACCCAGTACTTC	CSARGGAETQYF
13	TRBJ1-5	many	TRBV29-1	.	TGCAGCGTTGGAGGGGTTGGCAATCAGCCCCAGCATTTT	CSVGGVGNQPQHF
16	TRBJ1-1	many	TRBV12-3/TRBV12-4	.	TGTGCCAGCAGTTTATCCCGGGGATTTAGGCGAACTGAAGCTTTCTTT	CASSLSRGFRRTEAFF
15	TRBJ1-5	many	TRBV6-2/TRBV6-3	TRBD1	TGTGCCAGCAATCCCCAGGGGGCTAGCAATCAGCCCCAGCATTTT	CASNPQGASNQPQHF
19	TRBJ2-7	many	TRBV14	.	TGTGCCAGCAGCCAACGGTGGAATGGGCCTAGATCTAAGGGCTACGAGCAGTACTTC	CASSQRWNGPRSKGYEQYF
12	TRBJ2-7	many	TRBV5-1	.	TGCGCCAGCAGCGGACAAGACTACGAGCAGTACTTC	CASSGQDYEQYF
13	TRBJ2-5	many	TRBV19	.	TGTGCCAGTAGTACCGGACTCCGGGAGACCCAGTACTTC	CASSTGLRETQYF
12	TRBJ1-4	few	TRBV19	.	TGTGCCAGTAGCCCTCCCTCAAAAAGGGTGTTTTTT	CASSPPSKRVFF
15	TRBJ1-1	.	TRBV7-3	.	TGTGCCAGCAGCTTAACAGGGGAGGGGTACACTGAAGCTTTCTTT	CASSLTGEGYTEAFF
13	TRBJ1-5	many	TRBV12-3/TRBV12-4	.	TGTGCCAGCACCCCAAAATTAGGGCAGCCCCAGCATTTT	CASTPKLGQPQHF
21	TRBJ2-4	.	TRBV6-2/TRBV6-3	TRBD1	TGTGCCAGCAGTTACCCCCGGACAGGGACCTCCCGCTTTTTAGCCAAAAACATTCAGTACTTC	CASSYPRTGTSRFLAKNIQYF
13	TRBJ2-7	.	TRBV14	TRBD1	TGTGCCAGCGCTTGGGACAGGGGTTACGAGCAGTACTTC	CASAWDRGYEQYF
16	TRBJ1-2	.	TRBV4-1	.	TGCGCCAGCAGCCAAGGCGACGGGGGCTTGTACTATGGCTACACCTTC	CASSQGDGGLYYGYTF